Below, 18 T cell receptor beta chains from the same sample are listed, as sequenced in a study of identical twins. TCRdb reprocessed the 5' RACE reads via MiXCR and lists one record per CDR3 protein. This sample has about 700,000 distinct CDR3 sequences, with under 9% found just once. These data also formed part of another study, on yellow fever vaccine responses in identical twins.

Sequencing was carried out using PBMCs. Every receptor here comes from a woman aged 18-29 years in good health.

The rearrangement uses TRBV24-1 and TRBJ2-5; maybe TRBD1 (5 bases). V gave up 4 bases and J gave up 9 bases, with 11 bases separating them. The CDR3 totals 12 residues. CDR1 KGHDR and CDR2 SFDVKD come from the germline V gene. CDR3: CATSEGPRAQYF. CDR3 bases: TGTGCCACCAGTGAGGGGCCGCGAGCCCAGTACTTC.

There are a few counts of this clonotype. This rearrangement joins TRBV5-1 to TRBJ2-6, with TRBD1 matching 7 bases. V was clipped by 0 bases and J by 0 bases; unmatched bases: 12. There are 20 residues in the CDR3. Germline V gene data show CDR1 as SGHRS and CDR2 as YFSETQ. For the CDR3, the DNA is TGCGCCAGCAGCTTGGTTTGGACAGGCGCTACCTTCTCTGGGGCCAACGTCCTGACTTTC. Residues: CASSLVWTGATFSGANVLTF.

The chain recombines TRBV4-3 with TRBJ2-7; 8 bases are shared with TRBD1. The germline V gene encodes CDR1 LGHNA and CDR2 YSLEER. V lost 0 bases and J lost 7; bases outside the gene matches: 11. This CDR3 is 16 amino acids long. The CDR3 loop is CASSQEGTGWREEQYF. CDR3 coding DNA: TGCGCCAGCAGCCAAGAAGGGACAGGCTGGAGGGAGGAGCAGTACTTC.

The chain joins TRBV6-4 to TRBJ2-1; 7 nucleotides match TRBD1. CDR3 length equals 14 residues. CDR1 and CDR2 from the germline V gene are MRHNA and SNTAGT. After removal of 5 bases from V and 7 bases from J, the junction contained 8 bases not matched to a gene. CDR3 residues: CASSQTGLGNEQFF. In nucleotides, the CDR3 is TGTGCCAGCAGTCAGACAGGGTTGGGTAATGAGCAGTTCTTC.

Only a few counts were recorded for this clonotype. V is TRBV4-2 and J is TRBJ2-7, with 15 nucleotides matching TRBD2. The V segment lost 0 bases and the J segment 4 bases; nucleotides outside the gene matches: 4. Germline V lookup: CDR1 LGHNA, CDR2 YNFKEQ. The CDR3 is 17 residues long. CDR3 region: CASSQEGLAGGWYEQYF. The CDR3 nucleotides are TGTGCCAGCAGCCAAGAGGGACTAGCGGGAGGATGGTACGAGCAGTACTTC.

The chain couples TRBV7-2 to TRBJ1-5, with D possibly TRBD1 on 6 matching bases. CDR3 length: 13 amino acids. Trimming stripped 3 bases from V and 8 bases from J, with 11 bases between. Germline V gives CDR1 SGHTA, CDR2 FQGNSA. CDR3 sequence (DNA): TGTGCCAGCAGCTTGGGGGGGCTGAAGCCCCAGCATTTT. It codes for CASSLGGLKPQHF.

The sample holds a few counts of this clonotype. The CDR3 here is CASSQASGDEQFF. The CDR3 region has the DNA TGCGCCAGCAGCCAAGCTAGCGGTGATGAGCAGTTCTTC. The chain recombines TRBV4-1 with TRBJ2-1, with TRBD2 matching 7 bases. Germline CDR1 reads MGHRA; CDR2 reads YSYEKL. J gave up 8 bases and V 1 base, and 2 bases lay outside the gene matches. This CDR3 comprises 13 residues.

This clonotype was seen a few times. The chain combines TRBV7-9 with TRBJ2-7; 7 bases align to TRBD1. Germline lookup yields CDR1 SEHNR and CDR2 FQNEAQ (reference sequence). The V segment lost 5 bases and the J segment 1 base; nucleotides outside the gene matches: 5. This CDR3 comprises 14 residues. The CDR3 sequence: CASSHGQASYEQYF. The CDR3 DNA reads as TGTGCCAGCAGCCATGGACAGGCGTCCTACGAGCAGTACTTC.

This clonotype was seen ten or more times. This chain connects TRBV12-3 or TRBV12-4 to TRBJ1-1; TRBD1 is a possible D gene (6 bases). Trimming cost V 5 bases and J 6 bases, with 16 bases left between them. The CDR3 covers 14 residues. CDR3 residues: CASSKTGRVPEAFF. CDR3 DNA: TGTGCCAGCAGTAAGACAGGCCGGGTCCCTGAAGCTTTCTTT.

This rearrangement joins TRBV20-1 to TRBJ2-5; 9 nucleotides match TRBD2. CDR1 is DFQATT, CDR2 SNEGSKA, per germline (reference sequence). J gave up 5 bases and V 0 bases, and 13 bases lay outside the gene matches. CDR3 size: 17 residues. The CDR3: CSARDRVASGARETQYF. The DNA for the CDR3 is TGCAGTGCTAGAGATAGAGTTGCTAGCGGGGCGCGGGAGACCCAGTACTTC.

This chain links TRBV10-3 with TRBJ2-7; possibly TRBD2 for D (7 bases). This CDR3 spans 18 amino acids. Trimming removed 5 bases from V and 1 base from J, with 24 bases in between. Per germline, CDR1 ENHRY and CDR2 SYGVKD. CDR3 amino acids: CAISRLGGQRPSSYEQYF. DNA for the CDR3: TGTGCCATCAGTAGGCTCGGGGGGCAAAGACCAAGTTCCTACGAGCAGTACTTC.

The rearrangement uses TRBV12-3 or TRBV12-4 and TRBJ2-6; 10 bases map to TRBD1. CDR3 length equals 18 residues. The chain's CDR3 is CTRSPSRTGGSGANVLTF. CDR3 sequence (DNA): TGTACCCGCAGTCCCTCAAGGACAGGGGGCTCTGGGGCCAACGTCCTGACTTTC.

This clonotype has only a few counts. The chain combines TRBV5-6 with TRBJ2-7; 7 bases align to TRBD1. After removal of 4 bases from V and 3 bases from J, the junction contained 13 bases not matched to a gene. The CDR3 consists of 16 residues. From germline, CDR1 is SGHDT and CDR2 YYEEEE. The CDR3 loop is CASSERTGGYIYEQYF. CDR3 nucleotide sequence: TGTGCCAGCAGCGAGAGGACAGGCGGATATATCTACGAGCAGTACTTC.

The chain has TRBV28 and TRBJ2-1; TRBD1 matches at 8 bases. This CDR3 has 14 amino acids. J was trimmed by 8 bases and V by 6 bases; bases with no gene match: 9. Germline lookup yields CDR1 MDHEN and CDR2 SYDVKM. For the CDR3, the DNA is TGTGCCAGCAGCACGACAGGGGTAGGAGATGAGCAGTTCTTC. This codes for CASSTTGVGDEQFF.

The sample holds a few counts of this clonotype. The V gene is TRBV7-2, the J gene TRBJ2-4; 7 nucleotides align to TRBD1. This CDR3 region has 12 residues. With 5 bases clipped from V and 14 bases from J, the junction kept 9 bases outside the gene matches. CDR1 SGHTA and CDR2 FQGNSA come from the germline V gene. CDR3 loop: CASSPDRASKYF. The CDR3 bases are TGTGCCAGCAGCCCTGACAGGGCCTCCAAGTACTTC.

The rearrangement uses TRBV29-1 and TRBJ1-2; tentatively, D is TRBD1 (5 bases). CDR1 is SQVTM and CDR2 is ANQGSEA in the germline V gene. Trimming removed 6 bases from V and 4 bases from J, with 15 bases in between. This CDR3 is 13 amino acids long. CDR3 region: CSVNGPGPYGYTF. The CDR3 coding sequence is TGCAGCGTCAACGGACCGGGACCCTATGGCTACACCTTC.

This clonotype was counted at least ten times. The rearrangement links TRBV20-1 to TRBJ2-1; D unclear. CDR3 length: 14 residues. Germline lookup yields CDR1 DFQATT and CDR2 SNEGSKA (reference sequence). V was clipped by 3 bases and J by 0 bases, with 9 bases between them. CDR3 sequence: CSASGLSSYNEQFF. As DNA, the CDR3 is TGCAGTGCTAGCGGCTTGAGCTCCTACAATGAGCAGTTCTTC.

This clonotype was seen more than once but under ten times. The rearrangement joins TRBV30 to TRBJ2-7; 9 nucleotides align to TRBD1. Unmatched junction bases numbered 3, after V lost 2 bases and J lost 4 bases. This CDR3 has 13 amino acids. Per the germline V gene, CDR1 is GTSNPN and CDR2 is SVGIG (reference sequence). The chain's CDR3 is CAWSPGQGYEQYF. The DNA of the CDR3 is TGTGCCTGGAGTCCCGGACAGGGGTACGAGCAGTACTTC.